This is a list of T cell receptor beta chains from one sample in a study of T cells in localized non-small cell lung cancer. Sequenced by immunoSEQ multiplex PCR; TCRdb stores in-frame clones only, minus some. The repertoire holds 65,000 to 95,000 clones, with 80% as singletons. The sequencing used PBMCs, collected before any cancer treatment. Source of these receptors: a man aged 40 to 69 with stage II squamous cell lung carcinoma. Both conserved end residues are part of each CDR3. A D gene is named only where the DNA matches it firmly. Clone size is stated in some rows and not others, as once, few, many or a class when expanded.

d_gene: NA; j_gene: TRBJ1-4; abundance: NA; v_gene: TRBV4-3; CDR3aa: CASSQDTRAANEKLFF; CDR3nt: TGCGCCAGCAGCCAAGACACGAGGGCCGCTAATGAAAAACTGTTTTTT
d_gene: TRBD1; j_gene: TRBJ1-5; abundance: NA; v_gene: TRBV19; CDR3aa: CASNPGTGTTPQHF; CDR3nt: TGTGCCAGTAACCCAGGGACAGGGACGACCCCCCAGCATTTT
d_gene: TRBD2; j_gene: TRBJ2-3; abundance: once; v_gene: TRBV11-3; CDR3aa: CASSLGAGGQNTQYF; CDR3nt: TGTGCCAGCAGCTTAGGGGCGGGGGGGCAAAATACGCAGTATTTT
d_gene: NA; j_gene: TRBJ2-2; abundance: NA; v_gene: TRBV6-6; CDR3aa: CASSYRGVPGELFF; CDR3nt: TGTGCCAGCAGTTACCGTGGGGTCCCCGGGGAGCTGTTTTTT
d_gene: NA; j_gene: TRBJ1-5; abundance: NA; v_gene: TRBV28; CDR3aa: CASSLSWADPQPQHF; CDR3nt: TGTGCCAGCAGTTTATCATGGGCGGATCCGCAGCCCCAGCATTTT
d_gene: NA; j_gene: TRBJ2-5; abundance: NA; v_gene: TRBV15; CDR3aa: CATSREGLGSQETQYF; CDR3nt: TGTGCCACCAGCAGGGAAGGTTTAGGGAGCCAAGAGACCCAGTACTTC
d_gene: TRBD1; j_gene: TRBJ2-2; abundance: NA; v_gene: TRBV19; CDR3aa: CASSPQGASGELFF; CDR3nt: TGTGCCAGTAGTCCCCAGGGGGCATCGGGGGAGCTGTTTTTT
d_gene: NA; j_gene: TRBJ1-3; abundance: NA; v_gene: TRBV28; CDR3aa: CASSQGYTIYF; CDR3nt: TGTGCCAGCAGCCAAGGGTACACCATATATTTT
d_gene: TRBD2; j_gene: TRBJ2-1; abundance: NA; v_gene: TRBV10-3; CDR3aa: CAISDGSGSGGNEQFF; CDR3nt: TGTGCCATCAGTGATGGAAGCGGGAGCGGCGGCAATGAGCAGTTCTTC
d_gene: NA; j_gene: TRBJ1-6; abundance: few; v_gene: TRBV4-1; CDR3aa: CASSQGGILTVNSPLHF; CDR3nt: TGCGCCAGCAGCCAAGGGGGAATCTTGACAGTAAATTCACCCCTCCACTTT
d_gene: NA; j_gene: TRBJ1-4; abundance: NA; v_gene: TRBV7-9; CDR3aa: CASSSPGRANEKLFF; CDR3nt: TGTGCCAGCAGCTCTCCGGGACGTGCTAATGAAAAACTGTTTTTT
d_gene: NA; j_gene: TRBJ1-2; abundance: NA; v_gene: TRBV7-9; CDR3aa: CASSLAPAHYGYTF; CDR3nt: TGTGCCAGCAGCTTAGCCCCAGCACACTATGGCTACACCTTC
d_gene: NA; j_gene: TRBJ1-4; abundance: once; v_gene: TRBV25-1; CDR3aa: CASRAGVEKLFF; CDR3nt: TGTGCCAGCAGGGCGGGGGTTGAAAAACTGTTTTTT
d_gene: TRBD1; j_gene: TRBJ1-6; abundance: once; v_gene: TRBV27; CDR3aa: CASTSGTANSPLHF; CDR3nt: TGTGCCAGCACCTCCGGGACAGCGAATTCACCCCTCCACTTT
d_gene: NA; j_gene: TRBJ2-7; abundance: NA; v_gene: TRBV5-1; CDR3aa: CASSLEGGGLYEQYF; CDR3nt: TGCGCCAGCAGCCTTGAGGGCGGGGGCCTGTACGAGCAGTACTTC
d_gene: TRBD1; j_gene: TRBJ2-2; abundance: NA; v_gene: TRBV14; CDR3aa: CASSQDWTGDTGELFF; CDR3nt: TGTGCCAGCAGCCAAGATTGGACAGGGGACACCGGGGAGCTGTTTTTT
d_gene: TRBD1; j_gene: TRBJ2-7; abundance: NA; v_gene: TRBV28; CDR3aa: CASSTPGQNSYEQYF; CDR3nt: TGTGCCAGCAGTACTCCGGGACAGAACTCCTACGAGCAGTACTTC
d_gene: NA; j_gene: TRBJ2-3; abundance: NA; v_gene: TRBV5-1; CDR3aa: CASSLTGNTDTQYF; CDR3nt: TGCGCCAGCAGCTTGACAGGGAACACAGATACGCAGTATTTT
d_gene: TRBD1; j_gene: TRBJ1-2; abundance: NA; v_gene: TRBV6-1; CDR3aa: CASSEADREGYGYTF; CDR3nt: TGTGCCAGCAGTGAAGCGGACAGGGAAGGCTATGGCTACACCTTC
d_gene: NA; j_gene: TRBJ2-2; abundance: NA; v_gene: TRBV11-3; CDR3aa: CASSLGIRQTTGELFF; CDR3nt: TGTGCCAGCAGCTTAGGCATCAGGCAGACCACCGGGGAGCTGTTTTTT
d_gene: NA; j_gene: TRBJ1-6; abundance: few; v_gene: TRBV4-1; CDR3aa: CASSQENRHTNDNSPLHF; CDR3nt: TGCGCCAGCAGCCAAGAAAATAGACACACCAACGATAATTCACCCCTCCACTTT
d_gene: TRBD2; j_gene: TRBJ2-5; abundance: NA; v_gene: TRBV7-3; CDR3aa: CASSPGLAGGLGTQYF; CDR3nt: TGTGCCAGCAGCCCGGGACTAGCGGGAGGGTTAGGGACCCAGTACTTC
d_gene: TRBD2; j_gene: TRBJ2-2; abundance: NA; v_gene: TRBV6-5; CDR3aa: CASRPGGGATGELFF; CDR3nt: TGTGCCAGCAGGCCCGGCGGGGGGGCCACCGGGGAGCTGTTTTTT
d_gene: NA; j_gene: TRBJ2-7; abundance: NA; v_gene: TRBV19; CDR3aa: CASRRGLTYEQYF; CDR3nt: TGTGCCAGTAGAAGGGGCCTTACCTACGAGCAGTACTTC
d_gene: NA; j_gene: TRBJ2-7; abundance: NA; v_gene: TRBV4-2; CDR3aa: CASSRGQLSYEQYF; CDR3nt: TGTGCCAGCAGCCGCGGACAGCTTTCCTACGAGCAGTACTTC
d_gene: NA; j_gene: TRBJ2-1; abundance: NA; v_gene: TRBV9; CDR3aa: CASSDLGNEQFF; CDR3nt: TGTGCCAGCAGCGATCTGGGCAATGAGCAGTTCTTC
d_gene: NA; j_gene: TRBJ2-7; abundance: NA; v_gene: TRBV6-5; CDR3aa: CASSSYSNEQYF; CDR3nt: TGTGCCAGCAGTTCGTATAGCAACGAGCAGTACTTC
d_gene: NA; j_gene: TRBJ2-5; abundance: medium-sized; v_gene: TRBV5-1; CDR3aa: CASSLEETQYF; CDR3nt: TGCGCCAGCAGCTTAGAAGAGACCCAGTACTTC
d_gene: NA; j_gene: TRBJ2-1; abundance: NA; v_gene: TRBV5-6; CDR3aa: CASRTHNEQFF; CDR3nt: TGTGCCAGCCGAACGCACAATGAGCAGTTCTTC
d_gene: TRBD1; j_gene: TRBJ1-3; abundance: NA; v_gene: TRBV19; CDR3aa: CASSRQGTGNTIYF; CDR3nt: TGTGCCAGTAGCAGACAGGGGACTGGAAACACCATATATTTT
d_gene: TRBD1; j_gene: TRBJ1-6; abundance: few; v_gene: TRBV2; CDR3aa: CASTTRGGGNSPLHF; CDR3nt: TGTGCCAGCACAACCAGGGGGGGAGGGAATTCACCCCTCCACTTT
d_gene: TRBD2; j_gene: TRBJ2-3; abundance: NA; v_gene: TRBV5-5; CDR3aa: CASSLGLAGARTDTQYF; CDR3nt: TGTGCCAGCAGCTTGGGGCTAGCGGGGGCCCGCACAGATACGCAGTATTTT
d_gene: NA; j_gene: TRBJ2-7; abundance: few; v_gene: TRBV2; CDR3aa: CASSSAVSSYEQYF; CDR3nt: TGTGCCAGCAGTTCCGCGGTGAGCTCCTACGAGCAGTACTTC
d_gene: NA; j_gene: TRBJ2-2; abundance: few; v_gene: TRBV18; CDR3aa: CASSPGPAGNTGELFF; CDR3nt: TGTGCCAGCTCACCAGGCCCAGCAGGGAACACCGGGGAGCTGTTTTTT
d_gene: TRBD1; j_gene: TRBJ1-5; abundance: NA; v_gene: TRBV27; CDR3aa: CASSRQGSNQPQHF; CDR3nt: TGTGCCAGCAGCCGACAGGGCAGCAATCAGCCCCAGCATTTT
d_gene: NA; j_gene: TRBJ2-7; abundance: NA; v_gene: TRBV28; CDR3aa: CASSFGLLEQYF; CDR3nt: TGTGCCAGCAGTTTTGGTCTTCTCGAGCAGTACTTC
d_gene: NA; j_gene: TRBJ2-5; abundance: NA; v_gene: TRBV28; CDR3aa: CASSSFRRGLETQYF; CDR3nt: TGTGCCAGCAGTTCCTTCCGACGGGGGTTAGAGACCCAGTACTTC
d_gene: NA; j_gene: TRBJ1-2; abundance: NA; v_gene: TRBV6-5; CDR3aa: CASSYGLSYGYTF; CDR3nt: TGTGCCAGCAGTTACGGGCTGAGCTATGGCTACACCTTC
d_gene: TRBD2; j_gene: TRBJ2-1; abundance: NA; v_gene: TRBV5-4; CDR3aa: CASSWGLAGGVEQFF; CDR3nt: TGTGCCAGCAGCTGGGGGCTAGCGGGAGGGGTTGAGCAGTTCTTC
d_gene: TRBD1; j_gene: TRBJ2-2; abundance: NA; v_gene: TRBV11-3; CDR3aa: CASTHENRGTGELFF; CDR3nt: TGTGCCAGCACCCATGAAAACAGGGGCACCGGGGAGCTGTTTTTT
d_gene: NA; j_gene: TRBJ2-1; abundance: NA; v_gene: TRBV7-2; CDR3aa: CASGYYNEQFF; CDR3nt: TGTGCCAGCGGCTATTACAATGAGCAGTTCTTC
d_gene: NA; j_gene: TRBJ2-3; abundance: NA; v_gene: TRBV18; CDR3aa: CASSRKGTTDTQYF; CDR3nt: TGTGCCAGCTCACGAAAAGGAACCACAGATACGCAGTATTTT
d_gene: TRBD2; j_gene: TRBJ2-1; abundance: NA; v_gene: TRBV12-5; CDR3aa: CASGLVVRGGRHNEQFF; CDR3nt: TGTGCTAGTGGTTTGGTGGTGCGGGGGGGCCGCCACAATGAGCAGTTCTTC
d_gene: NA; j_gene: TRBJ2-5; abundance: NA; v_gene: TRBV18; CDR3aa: CASSPPGNRETQYF; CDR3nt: TGTGCCAGCTCACCCCCTGGGAATCGAGAGACCCAGTACTTC
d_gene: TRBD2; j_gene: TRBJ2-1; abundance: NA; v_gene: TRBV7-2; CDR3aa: CASSSPPGLAGMNGNEQFF; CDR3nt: TGTGCCAGCAGCTCGCCACCCGGACTAGCGGGGATGAATGGCAATGAGCAGTTCTTC
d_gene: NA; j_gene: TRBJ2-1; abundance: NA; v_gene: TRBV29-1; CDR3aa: CSVVGLLSSYNEQFF; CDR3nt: TGCAGCGTTGTGGGACTCCTGAGCTCCTACAATGAGCAGTTCTTC
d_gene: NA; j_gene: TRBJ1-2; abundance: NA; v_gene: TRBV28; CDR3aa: CASSLSAGYGYTF; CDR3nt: TGTGCCAGCAGTTTATCGGCGGGCTATGGCTACACCTTC
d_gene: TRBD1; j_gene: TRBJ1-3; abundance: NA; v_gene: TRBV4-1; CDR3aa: CASSHPTGRGTGNTIYF; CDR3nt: TGCGCCAGCAGCCACCCGACTGGCAGGGGGACTGGAAACACCATATATTTT
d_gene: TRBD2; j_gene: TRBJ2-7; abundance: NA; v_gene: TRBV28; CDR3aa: CASSPRGAGRYEQYF; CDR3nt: TGTGCCAGCAGTCCCCGAGGAGCGGGACGCTACGAGCAGTACTTC
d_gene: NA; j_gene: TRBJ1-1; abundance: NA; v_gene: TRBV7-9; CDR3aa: CASSPPGNTEAFF; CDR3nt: TGTGCCAGCAGCCCCCCGGGGAACACTGAAGCTTTCTTT
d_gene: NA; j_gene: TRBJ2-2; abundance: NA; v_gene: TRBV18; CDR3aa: CASSPTGNTGELFF; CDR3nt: TGTGCCAGCTCACCCACTGGAAACACCGGGGAGCTGTTTTTT
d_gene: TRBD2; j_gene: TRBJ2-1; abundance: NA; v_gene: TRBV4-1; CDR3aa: CASSPEPRGGGEQFF; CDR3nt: TGCGCCAGCAGCCCGGAGCCTCGGGGCGGGGGTGAGCAGTTCTTC
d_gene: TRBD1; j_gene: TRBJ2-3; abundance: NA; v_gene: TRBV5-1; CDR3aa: CASSLGDRRTDTQYF; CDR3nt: TGCGCCAGCAGCTTGGGGGACAGGCGCACAGATACGCAGTATTTT
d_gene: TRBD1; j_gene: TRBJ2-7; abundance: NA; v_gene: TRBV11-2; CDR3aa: CASSLGDSYEQYF; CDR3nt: TGTGCCAGCAGCTTAGGGGACAGCTACGAGCAGTACTTC
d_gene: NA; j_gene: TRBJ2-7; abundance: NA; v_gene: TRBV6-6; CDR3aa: CASSYPSGEQYF; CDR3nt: TGTGCCAGCAGTTACCCCAGTGGCGAGCAGTACTTC